The 23 T cell receptor beta chains below all came from one sample that was sequenced in a study of blood T cell repertoires in COVID-19. Produced via immunoSEQ multiplex PCR; TCRdb's table is partial and in-frame only. The profile shows over 200,000 clones, over 75% of them singletons. Sequenced: peripheral blood. The receptor source for this set is a human donor in a cohort sampled during active COVID-19.

This clone occurred a few times. This chain joins TRBV28 and TRBJ1-5, with D possibly being TRBD1 (6 bases). The CDR3 runs 13 residues. Germline values: CDR1 MDHEN, CDR2 SYDVKM. The V and J ends lost 7 bases and 5 bases respectively, with 12 bases between them. The CDR3 DNA is TGTGCCAGCACCGCAACAGGGTATCAGCCCCAGCATTTT. Its protein product is CASTATGYQPQHF.

This chain joins TRBV30 and TRBJ2-7; 8 positions agree with TRBD2. Germline values: CDR1 GTSNPN, CDR2 SVGIG (reference sequence). V was clipped by 3 bases and J by 4 bases; unmatched bases: 11. The CDR3 length is 15 residues. The CDR3 nucleotides read TGTGCCTGGAGCATTTGGGGCGGGAGGTTATACGAGCAGTACTTC. Translated: CAWSIWGGRLYEQYF.

The rearrangement joins TRBV5-1 to TRBJ2-7, with 10 bases matching TRBD1. The CDR3 totals 15 residues. V lost 0 bases and J lost 2; bases outside the gene matches: 2. Germline CDR1 and CDR2: SGHRS and YFSETQ. CDR3 coding DNA: TGCGCCAGCAGCTTGGGACAGGGGGCGGCCTACGAGCAGTACTTC. It translates to CASSLGQGAAYEQYF.

This clone was observed a single time. This sequence joins TRBV28 and TRBJ1-5, with TRBD1 matching 8 bases. The V gene end was trimmed by 3 bases and the J gene end by 6 bases; junction bases not matched to a gene: 10. Germline CDR1 MDHEN, CDR2 SYDVKM. The CDR3 has 16 amino acids. The CDR3 DNA reads TGTGCCAGCAGTTTCGGTGCCAGGGGGCATAGTCAGCCCCAGCATTTT. This sequence encodes CASSFGARGHSQPQHF. Full variable domain (missing parts from reference TRBV28 and TRBJ1-5): DVKVTQSSRYLVKRTGEKVFLECVQDMDHENMFWYRQDPGLGLRLIYFSYDVKMKEKGDIPEGYSVSREKKERFSLILESASTNQTSMYLCASSFGARGHSQPQHFGDGTRLSIL.

The chain links TRBV11-1 to TRBJ1-2; D is perhaps TRBD1 (6 bases). From germline, CDR1 is SGHAT and CDR2 FQDESV (reference sequence). V was clipped by 0 bases and J by 5 bases, with 13 bases between them. The CDR3 length is 15 residues. The CDR3 DNA follows: TGTGCCAGCAGCTTAGCGGGGCCAGGGGCGTATGGCTACACCTTC. This encodes CASSLAGPGAYGYTF.

This rearrangement joins TRBV19 to TRBJ1-3; D call uncertain. The CDR3 is 18 amino acids. CDR1 is LNHDA and CDR2 is SQIVND in the germline V gene (reference sequence). The V and J ends lost 1 base and 0 bases respectively, with 16 bases between them. The CDR3 bases are TGTGCCAGTAGTATAGTCCTGACACCTCCGAGCTCTGGAAACACCATATATTTT. Translating gives CASSIVLTPPSSGNTIYF.

V usage is TRBV18 and J usage is TRBJ1-1, with 7 nucleotides matching TRBD1. This CDR3 spans 15 amino acids. V dropped 1 base and J dropped 5; count of bases not matched to a gene: 7. Germline V gene lookup returns CDR1 KGHSH and CDR2 LQKENI. CDR3 in DNA: TGTGCCAGCTCACCACAAACAGGGGAATGGACTGAAGCTTTCTTT. The encoded protein is CASSPQTGEWTEAFF.

The chain combines TRBV7-9 with TRBJ2-3; 9 nucleotides match TRBD1. V gave up 5 bases and J gave up 2 bases; unmatched junction bases: 8. Per germline, CDR1 SEHNR and CDR2 FQNEAQ (reference sequence). This CDR3 is built from 16 residues. In nucleotides, the CDR3 is TGTGCCAGCAGCCTACAGTACAGGGGGCCCACAGATACGCAGTATTTT. Encoded protein: CASSLQYRGPTDTQYF. The entire variable domain, with the rest obtained from reference TRBV7-9 and TRBJ2-3, is as follows: DTGVSQNPRHKITKRGQNVTFRCDPISEHNRLYWYRQTLGQGPEFLTYFQNEAQLEKSRLLSDRFSAERPKGSFSTLEIQRTEQGDSAMYLCASSLQYRGPTDTQYFGPGTRLTVL.

The chain recombines TRBV28 with TRBJ1-1, with D perhaps TRBD1 (5 bases). The germline V and J ends were trimmed by 2 bases and 5 bases, with 18 bases remaining between them. Germline-derived CDR1 and CDR2 are MDHEN and SYDVKM. CDR3 length: 16 residues. CDR3 loop: CASSLRQGGARTEAFF. For the CDR3, the DNA is TGTGCCAGCAGTTTACGCCAAGGAGGGGCGAGGACTGAAGCTTTCTTT.

This chain connects TRBV9 to TRBJ2-3; 7 bases are a match to TRBD2. This CDR3 region has 16 residues. Germline CDR1 and CDR2: SGDLS and YYNGEE. V trimming: 4 bases; J trimming: 3 bases; junction bases outside the gene matches: 11. The CDR3 region has the DNA TGTGCCAGCAGCTCCTCGGCGGGAGTTGGTACAGATACGCAGTATTTT. Its protein product is CASSSSAGVGTDTQYF. The variable domain in full, completed from reference TRBV9 and TRBJ2-3, reads DSGVTQTPKHLITATGQRVTLRCSPRSGDLSVYWYQQSLDQGLQFLIQYYNGEERAKGNILERFSAQQFPDLHSELNLSSLELGDSALYFCASSSSAGVGTDTQYFGPGTRLTVL.

This chain joins TRBV25-1 and TRBJ2-3, with TRBD2 identical over 8 bases. The CDR3 totals 16 residues. Per the germline V gene, CDR1 is MGHDK and CDR2 is SYGVNS. The J segment lost 0 bases and the V segment lost 3 bases, leaving 5 bases of the junction unmatched. The CDR3 DNA reads TGTGCCAGCAGTGACCCCTTAGCGGGAAGCACAGATACGCAGTATTTT. Its translation: CASSDPLAGSTDTQYF.

The chain recombines TRBV3-1 (or the pseudogene TRBV3-2) with TRBJ2-7; TRBD2 matches at 13 bases. The CDR3 contains 15 residues. The germline V gene has CDR1 LGHDT and CDR2 YNNKEL (reference sequence). J was trimmed by 6 bases and V by 11 bases; bases with no gene match: 13. The CDR3 reads CAAGLAGVGTGEQYF. The CDR3, as DNA: TGTGCCGCCGGACTAGCGGGAGTAGGCACGGGCGAGCAGTACTTC.

J is TRBJ2-7 and V is TRBV9; D is perhaps TRBD1 (7 bases). Germline V gene lookup returns CDR1 SGDLS and CDR2 YYNGEE. V was shortened by 4 bases and J by 6 bases, with 17 bases between the two germline ends. The CDR3 runs 14 residues. CDR3 DNA: TGTGCCAGCAGCCCTCGACAGGGAGCGGGCGAGCAGTACTTC. Amino acids: CASSPRQGAGEQYF. The full variable domain, with the rest looked up from reference TRBV9 and TRBJ2-7, is DSGVTQTPKHLITATGQRVTLRCSPRSGDLSVYWYQQSLDQGLQFLIQYYNGEERAKGNILERFSAQQFPDLHSELNLSSLELGDSALYFCASSPRQGAGEQYFGPGTRLTVT.

The V gene is TRBV28, the J gene TRBJ1-1, with D tentatively TRBD1 (5 bases). The CDR3 sequence is 13 residues long. The germline CDR1 and CDR2 sequences are MDHEN and SYDVKM. V gave up 5 bases and J gave up 8 bases, with 15 bases separating them. The CDR3 bases are TGTGCCAGCAGTCTCCAGACGAAGGGGGAAGCTTTCTTT. Translating gives CASSLQTKGEAFF.

The V and J genes are TRBV2 and TRBJ1-2; 10 positions match TRBD1. The CDR3 is 15 residues long. V gave up 6 bases and J gave up 4 bases; unmatched junction bases: 8. Germline loops: CDR1 SNHLY, CDR2 FYNNEI. This CDR3 is CASRPPGTGAYGYTF. The CDR3, as DNA: TGTGCCAGCAGACCCCCCGGGACAGGGGCCTATGGCTACACCTTC.

The genes are TRBV5-6 and TRBJ1-2; D call uncertain. CDR1 SGHDT and CDR2 YYEEEE come from the germline V gene. V lost 2 bases, J lost 7 bases, and 15 bases lay in between. The CDR3 contains 14 residues. In DNA form, the CDR3 reads TGTGCCAGCAGCTTTCGGCGGGTAACGAGTGGCTACACCTTC. Translating it yields CASSFRRVTSGYTF.

The CDR3 sequence: CASSRTSGSGYNEQFF. CDR3 bases: TGTGCCAGCAGCCGTACGAGCGGGAGTGGATACAATGAGCAGTTCTTC. This rearrangement joins TRBV5-8 to TRBJ2-1, with 8 bases lining up with TRBD2. CDR1 and CDR2 from the germline V gene are SGHTS and YDEGEE. J was trimmed by 4 bases and V by 4 bases; bases with no gene match: 10. The CDR3 length is 16 residues. Looking up the rest from reference TRBV5-8 and TRBJ2-1 gives the full variable domain: EAGVTQSPTHLIKTRGQQATLRCSPISGHTSVYWYQQALGLGLQFLLWYDEGEERNRGNFPPRFSGRQFPNYSSELNVNALELEDSALYLCASSRTSGSGYNEQFFGPGTRLTVL.

This clone was picked up a small number of times. This chain connects TRBV28 to TRBJ2-5, with 8 bases aligning to TRBD2. V gave up 4 bases and J gave up 9 bases; unmatched junction bases: 13. The CDR3 spans 15 residues. The germline CDR1 and CDR2 sequences are MDHEN and SYDVKM. CDR3 amino acids: CASSWASGSLQSQYF. The CDR3 region has the DNA TGTGCCAGCAGTTGGGCTAGCGGGTCCCTCCAGTCCCAGTACTTC.

The chain joins TRBV18 to TRBJ2-7, with D tentatively TRBD2 (6 bases). Germline V gives CDR1 KGHSH, CDR2 LQKENI. This CDR3 is built from 15 residues. The V end was cut by 3 bases, the J end by 2 bases, with 14 bases between. As DNA, the CDR3 is TGTGCCAGCTCACCCTTAGCGGTCCCTACCTACGAGCAGTACTTC. Encoded protein: CASSPLAVPTYEQYF. Looking up the rest from reference TRBV18 and TRBJ2-7 gives the full variable domain: NAGVMQNPRHLVRRRGQEARLRCSPMKGHSHVYWYRQLPEEGLKFMVYLQKENIIDESGMPKERFSAEFPKEGPSILRIQQVVRGDSAAYFCASSPLAVPTYEQYFGPGTRLTVT.

The V gene is TRBV11-1, the J gene TRBJ2-7; 11 nucleotides match TRBD2. This CDR3 is 16 amino acids long. V was pared by 4 bases and J by 2 bases, with 7 bases of the junction left unmatched. Germline V gives CDR1 SGHAT, CDR2 FQDESV (reference sequence). The CDR3 nucleotides read TGTGCCAGCAGCTCTGGCACTAGCGGGAGTACCTACGAGCAGTACTTC. Encoded protein: CASSSGTSGSTYEQYF.

The V call is TRBV4-2, the J call TRBJ1-4, with D possibly TRBD1 on 5 matching bases. The V end lost 1 base, the J end lost 7 bases, and 13 bases lay between the germline ends. CDR3 size: 15 residues. The germline V gene encodes CDR1 LGHNA and CDR2 YNFKEQ. The CDR3 loop is CASSQAIGVGEKLFF. In nucleotides, the CDR3 is TGTGCCAGCAGCCAAGCTATAGGGGTGGGTGAAAAACTGTTTTTT.

A few counts support this clone. The chain couples TRBV6-2 or TRBV6-3 to TRBJ2-7; 8 nucleotides align to TRBD1. The CDR3 is 18 residues long. Germline lookup yields CDR1 MNHEY and CDR2 SVGEGT. Germline trimming cut 0 bases from V and 0 bases from J; bases unmatched to any gene: 10. The CDR3 coding sequence is TGTGCCAGCAGTTACTCGAGGTTTCGCGGACAGGGCTCCTACGAGCAGTACTTC. This encodes CASSYSRFRGQGSYEQYF.

The J gene is TRBJ1-5, the V gene TRBV5-5, with D possibly matching TRBD1 (5 bases). The CDR3 loop spans 16 amino acids. The germline V and J ends were trimmed by 4 bases and 6 bases, with 20 bases remaining between them. Germline lookup yields CDR1 SGHKS and CDR2 YYEKEE (reference sequence). The CDR3 here is CASSMTTYPGGQPQHF. As DNA, the CDR3 is TGTGCCAGCAGCATGACGACCTACCCGGGGGGTCAGCCCCAGCATTTT.